The 15 T cell receptor beta chains below come from one sample, sequenced in a study of T cells in narcolepsy. Assay: immunoSEQ multiplex PCR; the TCRdb copy retains only in-frame clones and omits some. The sample has fewer than 40,000 clones; roughly 80% are singletons. The sequencing input was CD45RA- memory CD4+ T cells from PBMCs. The receptors derive from a human donor with narcolepsy.

The chain carries TRBV18 and TRBJ1-3; possibly TRBD1 for D (6 bases). Trimming pared 5 bases from V and 1 base from J, leaving 12 bases between. This CDR3 has 15 residues. Germline V gives CDR1 KGHSH, CDR2 LQKENI. In nucleotides, the CDR3 is TGTGCCAGCTCAGATGCAGGGGCTTCTGGAAACACCATATATTTT. As protein: CASSDAGASGNTIYF.

The rearrangement joins TRBV5-4 to TRBJ2-3, with a weak D call TRBD2 (6 bases). This CDR3 has 13 residues. Trimming took 5 bases from V and 2 from J, leaving 9 bases between them. Germline V lookup: CDR1 SGHNT, CDR2 YYREEE (reference sequence). The CDR3 loop is CASRTSYTDTQYF. The CDR3, as DNA: TGTGCCAGCAGGACTAGTTACACAGATACGCAGTATTTT.

The rearrangement joins TRBV10-3 to TRBJ2-2; 9 bases fit TRBD2. This CDR3 region has 15 residues. The germline gives CDR1 ENHRY, CDR2 SYGVKD. The V and J ends lost 6 bases and 8 bases, in that order; junction bases with no gene match: 10. The CDR3 spells CAIRRNSGRYGELFF. CDR3 coding DNA: TGTGCCATCAGACGGAATAGCGGGAGATATGGGGAGCTGTTTTTT.

This clone came up a few times. The chain joins TRBV7-9 to TRBJ1-1; tentatively, D is TRBD1 (6 bases). V was shortened by 2 bases and J by 4 bases, with 8 bases between the two germline ends. CDR1 is SEHNR, CDR2 FQNEAQ, per germline (reference sequence). CDR3 length: 13 amino acids. This CDR3 reads CASSLTGLTEAFF. The CDR3 DNA sequence: TGTGCCAGCAGCTTAACAGGGCTCACTGAAGCTTTCTTT.

This clone was seen once. V gene TRBV19 combines with J gene TRBJ2-5; D may be TRBD2 (6 bases). TRBJ2-7 explains the end of the DNA better; the J call may be wrong. CDR3 size: 15 residues. In germline, CDR1 is LNHDA, CDR2 SQIVND (reference sequence). In DNA, the CDR3 is TGTGCCAGTAGTATGCGAGGGGAGGTGGAGTACGAGCAGTACTTC. It codes for CASSMRGEVEYEQYF.

The V and J genes are TRBV29-1 and TRBJ2-3; 8 nucleotides align to TRBD2. The germline V gene encodes CDR1 SQVTM and CDR2 ANQGSEA. V dropped 5 bases and J dropped 8; count of bases not matched to a gene: 6. CDR3 length equals 12 residues. The CDR3 reads CSVILAVGTQYF. CDR3 nucleotide sequence: TGCAGCGTTATACTAGCGGTCGGTACGCAGTATTTT.

The genes are TRBV7-3 and TRBJ2-3; perhaps TRBD2 as D (7 bases). V lost 3 bases, J lost 2 bases, and 15 bases lay in between. In germline, CDR1 is SGHTA, CDR2 FQGTGA. CDR3 size: 16 residues. DNA of the CDR3: TGTGCCAGCAGCTTGGGAGGGGGACTTCCCACAGATACGCAGTATTTT. This translates into CASSLGGGLPTDTQYF.

The chain's CDR3 is CASSSGGYGYTF. CDR3 bases: TGTGCCAGCAGTTCCGGGGGATATGGCTACACCTTC. This sequence joins TRBV28 and TRBJ1-2; D might be TRBD1 (5 bases). CDR3 length: 12 residues. From germline, CDR1 is MDHEN and CDR2 SYDVKM. V lost 4 bases and J 5 bases, leaving 8 bases between the germline ends.

This clone was seen a single time. The V and J genes are TRBV30 and TRBJ2-2; TRBD1 matches 10 bases. The length of the CDR3 is 15 residues. Germline CDR1 reads GTSNPN; CDR2 reads SVGIG (reference sequence). Trimming at V came to 4 bases and at J to 5 bases, leaving 7 bases not matched to a gene. The DNA of the CDR3 is TGTGCCTGGACCAGGGACAGGGGACGAACCGGGGAGCTGTTTTTT. It codes for CAWTRDRGRTGELFF.

The rearrangement links TRBV14 to TRBJ2-2; D is unresolved. The germline V gene has CDR1 SGHDN and CDR2 FVKESK. Trimming took off 1 base at V and 8 bases at J, with 17 bases between the two ends. This CDR3 spans 16 amino acids. CDR3 in DNA: TGTGCCAGCAGCCAAGCCGGCATTTCCTCGCGGGGGGAGCTGTTTTTT. It is translated as CASSQAGISSRGELFF.

This clone was observed once. This chain links TRBV5-6 with TRBJ2-3; 10 bases map to TRBD2. Germline-derived CDR1 and CDR2 are SGHDT and YYEEEE. Trimming at V came to 4 bases and at J to 1 base, leaving 3 bases not matched to a gene. This CDR3 contains 15 residues. CDR3 bases: TGTGCCAGCAGCACTAGCGGGATTGGCACAGATACGCAGTATTTT. Translating it yields CASSTSGIGTDTQYF.

The chain links TRBV5-1 to TRBJ2-2, with TRBD2 matching over 15 bases. The CDR3 length is 16 residues. Germline loops: CDR1 SGHRS, CDR2 YFSETQ. J lost 7 bases, V lost 4 bases, and 5 bases had no gene match. CDR3 nucleotides: TGCGCCAGCAGCGACCGGACTAGCGGGAGGGGCGGGGAGCTGTTTTTT. Translated: CASSDRTSGRGGELFF.

The chain links TRBV6-5 to TRBJ1-1, with 9 nucleotides matching TRBD1. After removal of 6 bases from V and 0 bases from J, the junction contained 2 bases not matched to a gene. CDR3 length equals 14 residues. Per the germline V gene, CDR1 is MNHEY and CDR2 is SVGAGI. The CDR3 reads CASSRDRVNTEAFF. CDR3 bases: TGTGCCAGCAGCCGGGACAGGGTGAACACTGAAGCTTTCTTT.

This clone was recorded once. The rearrangement joins TRBV30 to TRBJ1-2, with 8 bases matching TRBD1. The CDR3 is made up of 12 amino acids. Germline V gene sequence: CDR1 GTSNPN, CDR2 SVGIG (reference sequence). V shed 2 bases, J shed 8 bases, and the junction held 4 bases outside the gene matches. The CDR3 DNA reads TGTGCCTGGAGTCGGACAGGGAGGGGCTACACCTTC. Translating gives CAWSRTGRGYTF. The entire variable domain, with the rest obtained from reference TRBV30 and TRBJ1-2, is as follows: SQTIHQWPATLVQPVGSPLSLECTVEGTSNPNLYWYRQAAGRGLQLLFYSVGIGQISSEVPQNLSASRPQDRQFILSSKKLLLSDSGFYLCAWSRTGRGYTFGSGTRLTVV.

The chain carries TRBV5-1 and TRBJ2-1, with 12 bases lining up with TRBD2. Germline V gives CDR1 SGHRS, CDR2 YFSETQ. The CDR3 has 15 residues. V lost 1 base to trimming and J lost 8 bases; unmatched junction nucleotides: 4. CDR3 nucleotide sequence: TGCGCCAGCAGCTTGACTAGCGGGAGGTTCGATGAGCAGTTCTTC. Its protein product is CASSLTSGRFDEQFF.